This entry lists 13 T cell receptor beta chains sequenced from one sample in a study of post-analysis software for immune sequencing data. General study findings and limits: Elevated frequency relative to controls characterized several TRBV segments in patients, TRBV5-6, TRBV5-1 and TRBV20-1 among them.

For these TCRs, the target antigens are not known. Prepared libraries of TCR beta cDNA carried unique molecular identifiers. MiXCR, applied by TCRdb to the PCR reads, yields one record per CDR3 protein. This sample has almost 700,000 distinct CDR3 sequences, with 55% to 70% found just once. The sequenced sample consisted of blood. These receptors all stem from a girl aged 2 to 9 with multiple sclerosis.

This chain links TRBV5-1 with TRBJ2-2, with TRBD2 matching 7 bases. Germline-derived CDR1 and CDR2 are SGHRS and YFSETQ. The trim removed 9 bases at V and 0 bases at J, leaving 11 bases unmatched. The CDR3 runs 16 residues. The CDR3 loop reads CAIDEAGATNTGELFF. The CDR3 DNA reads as TGCGCCATCGATGAGGCGGGAGCCACGAACACCGGGGAGCTGTTTTTT. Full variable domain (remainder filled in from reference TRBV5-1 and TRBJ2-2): KAGVTQTPRYLIKTRGQQVTLSCSPISGHRSVSWYQQTPGQGLQFLFEYFSETQRNKGNFPGRFSGRQFSNSRSEMNVSTLELGDSALYLCAIDEAGATNTGELFFGEGSRLTVL.

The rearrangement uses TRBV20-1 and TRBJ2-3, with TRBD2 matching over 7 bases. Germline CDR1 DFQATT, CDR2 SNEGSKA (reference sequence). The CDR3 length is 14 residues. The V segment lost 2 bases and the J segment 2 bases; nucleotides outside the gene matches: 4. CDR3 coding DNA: TGCAGTGCTAGAAAGCTAGCGGCCACAGATACGCAGTATTTT. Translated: CSARKLAATDTQYF.

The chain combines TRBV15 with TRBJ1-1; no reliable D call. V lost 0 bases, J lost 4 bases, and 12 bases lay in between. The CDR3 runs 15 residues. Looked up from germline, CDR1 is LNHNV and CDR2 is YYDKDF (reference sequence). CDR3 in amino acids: CATSRDPRGVTEAFF. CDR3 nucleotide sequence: TGTGCCACCAGCAGAGATCCCAGAGGAGTCACTGAAGCTTTCTTT.

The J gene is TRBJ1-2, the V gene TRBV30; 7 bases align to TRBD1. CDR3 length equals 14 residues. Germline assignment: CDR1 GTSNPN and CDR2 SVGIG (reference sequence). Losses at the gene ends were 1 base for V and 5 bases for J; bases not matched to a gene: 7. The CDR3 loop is CAWSAMAGGYGYTF. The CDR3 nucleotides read TGTGCCTGGAGTGCAATGGCAGGGGGTTATGGCTACACCTTC.

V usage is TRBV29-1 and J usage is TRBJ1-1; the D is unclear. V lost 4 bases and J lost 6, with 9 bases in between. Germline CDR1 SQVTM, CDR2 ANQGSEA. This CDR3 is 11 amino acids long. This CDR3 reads CSVVSLAEAFF. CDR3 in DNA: TGCAGCGTTGTGAGCCTGGCTGAAGCTTTCTTT.

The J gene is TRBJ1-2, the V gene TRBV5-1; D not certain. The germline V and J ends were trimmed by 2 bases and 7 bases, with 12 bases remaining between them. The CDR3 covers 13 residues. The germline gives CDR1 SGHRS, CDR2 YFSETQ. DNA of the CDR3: TGCGCCAGCAGCTTATGGATGGGGAGTGGCTACACCTTC. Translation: CASSLWMGSGYTF. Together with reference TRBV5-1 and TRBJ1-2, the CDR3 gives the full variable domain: KAGVTQTPRYLIKTRGQQVTLSCSPISGHRSVSWYQQTPGQGLQFLFEYFSETQRNKGNFPGRFSGRQFSNSRSEMNVSTLELGDSALYLCASSLWMGSGYTFGSGTRLTVV.

The CDR3 DNA sequence: TGCAGCGTTGTTTCCGACAGGGTTAACTATGGCTACACCTTC. This codes for CSVVSDRVNYGYTF. The chain carries TRBV29-1 and TRBJ1-2; TRBD1 matches 7 bases. From germline, CDR1 is SQVTM and CDR2 ANQGSEA. This CDR3 has 14 amino acids. Germline trimming cut 4 bases from V and 1 base from J; bases unmatched to any gene: 6.

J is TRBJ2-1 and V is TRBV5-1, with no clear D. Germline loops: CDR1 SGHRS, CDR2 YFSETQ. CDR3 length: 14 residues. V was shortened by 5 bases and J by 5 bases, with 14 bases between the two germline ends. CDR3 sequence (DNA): TGCGCCAGCAGTAAGGATGGAAGAGACAATGAGCAGTTCTTC. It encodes CASSKDGRDNEQFF. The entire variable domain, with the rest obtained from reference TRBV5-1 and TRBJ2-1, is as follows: KAGVTQTPRYLIKTRGQQVTLSCSPISGHRSVSWYQQTPGQGLQFLFEYFSETQRNKGNFPGRFSGRQFSNSRSEMNVSTLELGDSALYLCASSKDGRDNEQFFGPGTRLTVL.

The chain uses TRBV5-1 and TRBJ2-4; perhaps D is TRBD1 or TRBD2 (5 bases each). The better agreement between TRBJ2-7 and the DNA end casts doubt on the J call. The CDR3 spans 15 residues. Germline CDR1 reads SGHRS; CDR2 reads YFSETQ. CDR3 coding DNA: TGCGCCAGCAGCTATAGAATGGGGGTTTCCTACGAGCAGTACTTC. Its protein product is CASSYRMGVSYEQYF.

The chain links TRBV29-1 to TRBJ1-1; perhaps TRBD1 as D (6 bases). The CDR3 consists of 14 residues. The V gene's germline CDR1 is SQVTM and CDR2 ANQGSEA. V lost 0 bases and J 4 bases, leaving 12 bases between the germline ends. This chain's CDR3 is CSVEDRRGRTEAFF. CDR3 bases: TGCAGCGTTGAAGATCGTCGGGGGCGCACTGAAGCTTTCTTT.

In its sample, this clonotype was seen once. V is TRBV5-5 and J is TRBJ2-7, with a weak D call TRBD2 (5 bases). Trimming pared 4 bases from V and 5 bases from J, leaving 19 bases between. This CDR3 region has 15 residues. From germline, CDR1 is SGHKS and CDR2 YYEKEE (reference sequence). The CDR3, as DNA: TGTGCCAGCAGCCCTGACCTTCGGGGTCGAAACGAGCAGTACTTC. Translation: CASSPDLRGRNEQYF.

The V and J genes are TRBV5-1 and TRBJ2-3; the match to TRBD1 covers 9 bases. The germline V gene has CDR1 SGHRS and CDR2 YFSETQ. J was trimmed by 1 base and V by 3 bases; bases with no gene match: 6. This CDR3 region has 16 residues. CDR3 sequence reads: CASSSWTGEGTDTQYF. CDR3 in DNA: TGCGCCAGCAGCTCGTGGACAGGGGAAGGCACAGATACGCAGTATTTT.

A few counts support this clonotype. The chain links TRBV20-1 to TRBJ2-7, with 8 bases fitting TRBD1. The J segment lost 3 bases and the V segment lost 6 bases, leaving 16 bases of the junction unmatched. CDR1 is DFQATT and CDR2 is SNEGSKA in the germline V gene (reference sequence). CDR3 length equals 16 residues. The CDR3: CSAPDRGMTLSYEQYF. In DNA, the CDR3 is TGCAGTGCCCCTGACAGGGGAATGACACTAAGCTACGAGCAGTACTTC.